This T cell receptor (beta chain) derives from a study of control samples from healthy donors and cancer patients. Sequencing was performed with immunoSEQ multiplex PCR; in TCRdb, only in-frame clones are kept and a portion is missing. This sample has around 120,000 clones, with roughly nine tenths found just once. The CDR3 is made up of 13 amino acids. V was pared by 8 bases and J by 5 bases, with 12 bases of the junction left unmatched. The germline V gene encodes CDR1 GTSNPN and CDR2 SVGIG (reference sequence). V gene TRBV30 combines with J gene TRBJ2-7; 7 bases are shared with TRBD2. This sequence was found in a woman between 18 and 30 years old in good health. What was sequenced was blood. The CDR3 spells CAGLAAQTHEQYF. CDR3 sequence (DNA): TGTGCCGGGCTAGCGGCTCAAACCCACGAGCAGTACTTC.